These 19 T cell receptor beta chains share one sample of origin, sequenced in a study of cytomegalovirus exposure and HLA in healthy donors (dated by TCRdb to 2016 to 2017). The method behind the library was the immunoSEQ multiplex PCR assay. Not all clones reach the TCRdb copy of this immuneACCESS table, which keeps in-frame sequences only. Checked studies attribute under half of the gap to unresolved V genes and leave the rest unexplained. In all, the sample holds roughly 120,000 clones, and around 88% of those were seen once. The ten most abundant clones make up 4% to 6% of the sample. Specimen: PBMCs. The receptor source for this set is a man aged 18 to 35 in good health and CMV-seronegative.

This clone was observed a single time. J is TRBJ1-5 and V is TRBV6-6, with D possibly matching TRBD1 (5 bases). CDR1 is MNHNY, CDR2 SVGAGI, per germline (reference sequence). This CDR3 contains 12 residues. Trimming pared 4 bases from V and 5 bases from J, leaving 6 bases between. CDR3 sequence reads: CASSLGDQPQHF. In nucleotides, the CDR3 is TGTGCCAGCAGTTTAGGGGATCAGCCCCAGCATTTT.

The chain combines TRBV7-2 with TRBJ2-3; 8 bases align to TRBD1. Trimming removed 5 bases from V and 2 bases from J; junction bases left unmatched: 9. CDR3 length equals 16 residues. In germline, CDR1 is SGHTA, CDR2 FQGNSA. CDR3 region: CASSLRTGLITDTQYF. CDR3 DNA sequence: TGTGCCAGCAGCCTACGGACAGGGCTGATCACAGATACGCAGTATTTT.

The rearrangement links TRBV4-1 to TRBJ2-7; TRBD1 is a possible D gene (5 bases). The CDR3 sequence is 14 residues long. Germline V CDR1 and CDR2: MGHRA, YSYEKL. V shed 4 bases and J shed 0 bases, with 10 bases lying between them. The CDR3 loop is CASSPTEHSYEQYF. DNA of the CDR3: TGCGCCAGCAGCCCGACAGAACACTCCTACGAGCAGTACTTC.

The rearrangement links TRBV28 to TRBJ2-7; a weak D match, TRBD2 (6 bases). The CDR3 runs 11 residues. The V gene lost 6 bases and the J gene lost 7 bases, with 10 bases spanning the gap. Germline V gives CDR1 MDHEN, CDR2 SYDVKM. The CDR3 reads CASRAGAEQYF. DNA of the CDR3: TGTGCCAGCAGAGCGGGCGCTGAGCAGTACTTC.

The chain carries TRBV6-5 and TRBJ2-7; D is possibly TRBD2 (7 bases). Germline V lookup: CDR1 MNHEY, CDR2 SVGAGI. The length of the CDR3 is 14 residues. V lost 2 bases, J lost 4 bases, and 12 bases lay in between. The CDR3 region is CASSYRGAGYEQYF. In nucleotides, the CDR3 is TGTGCCAGCAGTTACCGGGGGGCGGGGTACGAGCAGTACTTC.

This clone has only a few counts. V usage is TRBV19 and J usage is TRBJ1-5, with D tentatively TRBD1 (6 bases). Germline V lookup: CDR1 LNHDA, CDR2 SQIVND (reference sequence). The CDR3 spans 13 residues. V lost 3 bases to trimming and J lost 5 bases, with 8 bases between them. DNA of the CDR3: TGTGCCAGTAGTATGGGGGGGCATCAGCCCCAGCATTTT. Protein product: CASSMGGHQPQHF.

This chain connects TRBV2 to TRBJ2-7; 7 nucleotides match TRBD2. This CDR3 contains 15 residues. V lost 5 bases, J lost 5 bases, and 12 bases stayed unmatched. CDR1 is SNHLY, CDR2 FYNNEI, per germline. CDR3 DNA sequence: TGTGCCAGCAGTACGGGACCGGGACTAAACAACGAGCAGTACTTC. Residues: CASSTGPGLNNEQYF.

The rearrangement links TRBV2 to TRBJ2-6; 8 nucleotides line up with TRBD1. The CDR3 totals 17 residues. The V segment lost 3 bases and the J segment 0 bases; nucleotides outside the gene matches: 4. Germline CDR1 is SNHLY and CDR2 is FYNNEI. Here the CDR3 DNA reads TGTGCCAGCAGTGACGGACAGGGCTACTCTGGGGCCAACGTCCTGACTTTC. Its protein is CASSDGQGYSGANVLTF.

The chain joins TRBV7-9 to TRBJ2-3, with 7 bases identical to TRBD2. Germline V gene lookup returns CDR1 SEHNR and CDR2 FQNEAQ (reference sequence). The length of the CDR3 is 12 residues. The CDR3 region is CAGAASGDTQYF. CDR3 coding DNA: TGTGCAGGGGCGGCTAGCGGAGATACGCAGTATTTT.

CDR3 in amino acids: CASSIRDRGLDGYTF. CDR3 sequence (DNA): TGTGCCAGTAGTATAAGGGACAGGGGATTGGATGGCTACACCTTC. V is TRBV19 and J is TRBJ1-2; the match to TRBD1 covers 10 bases. The CDR3 has 15 amino acids. Per germline, CDR1 LNHDA and CDR2 SQIVND (reference sequence). Trimming took 2 bases from V and 6 from J; bases not matched to a gene: 6.

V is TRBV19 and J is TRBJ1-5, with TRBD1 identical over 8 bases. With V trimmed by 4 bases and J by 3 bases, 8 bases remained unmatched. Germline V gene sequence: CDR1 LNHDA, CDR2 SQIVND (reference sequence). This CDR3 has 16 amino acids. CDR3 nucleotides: TGTGCCAGTAGTAGAACAGGGGGGAAGGTCAATCAGCCCCAGCATTTT. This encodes CASSRTGGKVNQPQHF.

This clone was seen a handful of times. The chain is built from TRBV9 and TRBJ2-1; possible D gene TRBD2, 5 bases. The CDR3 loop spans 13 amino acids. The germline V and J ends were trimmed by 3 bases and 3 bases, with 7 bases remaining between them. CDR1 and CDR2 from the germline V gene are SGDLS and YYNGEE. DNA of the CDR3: TGTGCCAGCAGCGCGGGAATCTACAATGAGCAGTTCTTC. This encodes CASSAGIYNEQFF. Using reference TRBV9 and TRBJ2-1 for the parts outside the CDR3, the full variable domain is DSGVTQTPKHLITATGQRVTLRCSPRSGDLSVYWYQQSLDQGLQFLIQYYNGEERAKGNILERFSAQQFPDLHSELNLSSLELGDSALYFCASSAGIYNEQFFGPGTRLTVL.

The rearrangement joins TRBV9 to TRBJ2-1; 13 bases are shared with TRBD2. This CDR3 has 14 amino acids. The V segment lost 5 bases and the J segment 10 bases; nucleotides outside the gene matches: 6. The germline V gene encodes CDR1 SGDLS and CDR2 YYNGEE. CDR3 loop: CASRRTSGRGEQFF. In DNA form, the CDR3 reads TGTGCCAGCAGAAGGACTAGCGGGAGAGGAGAGCAGTTCTTC. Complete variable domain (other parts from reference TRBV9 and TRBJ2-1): DSGVTQTPKHLITATGQRVTLRCSPRSGDLSVYWYQQSLDQGLQFLIQYYNGEERAKGNILERFSAQQFPDLHSELNLSSLELGDSALYFCASRRTSGRGEQFFGPGTRLTVL.

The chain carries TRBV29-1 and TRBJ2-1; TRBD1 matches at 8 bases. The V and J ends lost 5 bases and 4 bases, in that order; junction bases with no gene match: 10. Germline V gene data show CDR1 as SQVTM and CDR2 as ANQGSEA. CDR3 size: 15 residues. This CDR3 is CSVLTTGGMYNEQFF. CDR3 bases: TGCAGCGTTCTGACCACAGGGGGTATGTACAATGAGCAGTTCTTC.

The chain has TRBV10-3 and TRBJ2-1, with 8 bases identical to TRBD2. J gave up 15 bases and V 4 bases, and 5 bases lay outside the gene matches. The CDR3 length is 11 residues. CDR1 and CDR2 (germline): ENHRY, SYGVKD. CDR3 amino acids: CAISVGGAWFF. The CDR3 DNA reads TGTGCCATCAGTGTCGGGGGGGCCTGGTTCTTC.

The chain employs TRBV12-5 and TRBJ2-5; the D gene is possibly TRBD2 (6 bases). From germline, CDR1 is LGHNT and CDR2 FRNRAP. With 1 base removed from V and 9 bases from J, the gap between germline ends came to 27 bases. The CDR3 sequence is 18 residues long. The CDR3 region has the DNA TGTGCTAGTGGTTTGGGCCCGACCGGGACGGACCCTGGAGGGGCCCAGTACTTC. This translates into CASGLGPTGTDPGGAQYF.

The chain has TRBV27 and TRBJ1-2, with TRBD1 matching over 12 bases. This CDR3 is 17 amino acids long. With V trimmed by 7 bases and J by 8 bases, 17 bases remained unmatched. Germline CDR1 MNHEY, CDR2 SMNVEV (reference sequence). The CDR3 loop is CASTLRVVGQGAGGYTF. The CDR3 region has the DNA TGTGCCAGCACCCTAAGGGTGGTGGGACAGGGGGCGGGAGGCTACACCTTC.

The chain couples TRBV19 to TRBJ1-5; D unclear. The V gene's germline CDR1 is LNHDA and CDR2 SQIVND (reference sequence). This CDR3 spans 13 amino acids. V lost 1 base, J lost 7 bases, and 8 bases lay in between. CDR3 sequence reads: CASSIGVRQPQHF. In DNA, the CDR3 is TGTGCCAGTAGTATAGGGGTGAGGCAGCCCCAGCATTTT.

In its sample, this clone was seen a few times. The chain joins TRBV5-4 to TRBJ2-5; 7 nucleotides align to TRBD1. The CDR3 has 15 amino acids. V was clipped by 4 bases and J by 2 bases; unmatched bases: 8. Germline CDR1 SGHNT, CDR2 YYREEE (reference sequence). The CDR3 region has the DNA TGTGCCAGCAGCCGTCCGGGGACAGATCAAGAGACCCAGTACTTC. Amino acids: CASSRPGTDQETQYF.